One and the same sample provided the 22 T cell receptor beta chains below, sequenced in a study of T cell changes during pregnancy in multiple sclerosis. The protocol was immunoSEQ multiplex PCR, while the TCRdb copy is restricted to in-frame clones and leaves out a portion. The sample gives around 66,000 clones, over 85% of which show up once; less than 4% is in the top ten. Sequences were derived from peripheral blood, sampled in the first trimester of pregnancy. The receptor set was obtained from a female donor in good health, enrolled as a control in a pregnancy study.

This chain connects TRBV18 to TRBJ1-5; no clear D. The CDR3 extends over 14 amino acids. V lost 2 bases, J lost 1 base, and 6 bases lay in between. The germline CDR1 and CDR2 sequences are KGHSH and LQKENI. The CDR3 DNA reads TGTGCCAGCTCACCAGTCGGGAGCAATCAGCCCCAGCATTTT. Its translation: CASSPVGSNQPQHF.

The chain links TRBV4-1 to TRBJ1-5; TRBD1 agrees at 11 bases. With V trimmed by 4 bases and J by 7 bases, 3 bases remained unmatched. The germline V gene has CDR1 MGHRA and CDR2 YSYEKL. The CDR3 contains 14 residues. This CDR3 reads CASSRGTGGQPQHF. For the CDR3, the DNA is TGCGCCAGCAGCCGCGGGACAGGGGGACAGCCCCAGCATTTT.

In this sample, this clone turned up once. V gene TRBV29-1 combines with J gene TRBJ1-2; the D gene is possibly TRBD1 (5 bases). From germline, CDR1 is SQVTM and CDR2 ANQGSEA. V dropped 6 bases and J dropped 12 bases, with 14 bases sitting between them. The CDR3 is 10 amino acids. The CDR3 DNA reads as TGCAGCGTGGATGGGACTGCTGACACCTTC. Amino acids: CSVDGTADTF.

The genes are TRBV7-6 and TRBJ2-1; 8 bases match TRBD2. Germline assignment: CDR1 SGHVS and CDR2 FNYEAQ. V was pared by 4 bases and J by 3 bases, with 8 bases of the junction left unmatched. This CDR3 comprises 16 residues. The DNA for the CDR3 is TGTGCCAGCAGCTCCGAAGGGAGCGGGGGCTACAATGAGCAGTTCTTC. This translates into CASSSEGSGGYNEQFF.

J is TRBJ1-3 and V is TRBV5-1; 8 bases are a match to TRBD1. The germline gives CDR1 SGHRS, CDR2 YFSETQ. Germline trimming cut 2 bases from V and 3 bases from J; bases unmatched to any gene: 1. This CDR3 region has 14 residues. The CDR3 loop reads CASSLQGDGNTIYF. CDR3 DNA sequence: TGCGCCAGCAGCTTACAGGGGGATGGAAACACCATATATTTT.

The CDR3 spells CASSLGTSLTTDTQYF. The DNA for the CDR3 is TGCGCCAGCAGCTTGGGGACTAGCTTGACTACAGATACGCAGTATTTT. The chain joins TRBV5-1 to TRBJ2-3, with 8 bases identical to TRBD2. V lost 0 bases, J lost 3 bases, and 6 bases stayed unmatched. Germline CDR1 and CDR2: SGHRS and YFSETQ. The CDR3 has 16 residues.

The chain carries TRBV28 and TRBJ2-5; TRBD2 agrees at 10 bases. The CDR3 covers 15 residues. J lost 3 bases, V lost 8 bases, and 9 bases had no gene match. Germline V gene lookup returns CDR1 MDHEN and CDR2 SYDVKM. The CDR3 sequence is CASARLAGVKETQYF. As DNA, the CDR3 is TGTGCCAGCGCCCGGCTAGCGGGAGTGAAAGAGACCCAGTACTTC.

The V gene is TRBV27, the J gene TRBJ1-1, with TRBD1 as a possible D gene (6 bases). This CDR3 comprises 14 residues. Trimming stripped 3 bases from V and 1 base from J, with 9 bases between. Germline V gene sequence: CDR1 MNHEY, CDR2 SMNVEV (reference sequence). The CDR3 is CASSLIQGNTEAFF. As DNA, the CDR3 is TGTGCCAGCAGTTTGATACAGGGGAACACTGAAGCTTTCTTT.

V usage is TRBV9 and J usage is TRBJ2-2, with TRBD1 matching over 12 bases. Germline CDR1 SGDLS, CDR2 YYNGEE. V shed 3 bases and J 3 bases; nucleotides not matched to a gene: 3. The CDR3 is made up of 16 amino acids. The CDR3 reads CASSGGQGAHTGELFF. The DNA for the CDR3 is TGTGCCAGCAGCGGGGGACAGGGGGCGCACACCGGGGAGCTGTTTTTT.

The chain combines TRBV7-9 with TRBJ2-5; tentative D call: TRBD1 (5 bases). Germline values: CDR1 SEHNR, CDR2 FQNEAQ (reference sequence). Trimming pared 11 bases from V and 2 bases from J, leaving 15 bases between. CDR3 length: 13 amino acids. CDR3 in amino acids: CAGARAVQETQYF. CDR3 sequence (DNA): TGTGCCGGGGCTAGGGCTGTACAAGAGACCCAGTACTTC.

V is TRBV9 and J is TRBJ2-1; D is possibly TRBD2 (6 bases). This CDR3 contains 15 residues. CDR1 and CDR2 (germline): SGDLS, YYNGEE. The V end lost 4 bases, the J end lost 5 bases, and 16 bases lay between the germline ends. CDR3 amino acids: CASSLLNGGHNEQFF. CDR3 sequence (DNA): TGTGCCAGCAGCCTGCTTAACGGGGGACACAATGAGCAGTTCTTC.

This CDR3 is CSAEEGGYTF. CDR3 nucleotide sequence: TGCAGCGCCGAGGAGGGTGGCTACACCTTC. The V gene is TRBV29-1, the J gene TRBJ1-2; D gene unclear. The CDR3 length is 10 residues. V was clipped by 7 bases and J by 7 bases, with 10 bases between them. The germline CDR1 and CDR2 sequences are SQVTM and ANQGSEA.

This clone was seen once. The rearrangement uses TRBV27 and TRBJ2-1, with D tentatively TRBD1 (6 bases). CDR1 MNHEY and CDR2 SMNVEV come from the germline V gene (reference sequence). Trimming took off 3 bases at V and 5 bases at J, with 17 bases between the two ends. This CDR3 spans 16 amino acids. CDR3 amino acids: CASSFRDTGKNNEQFF. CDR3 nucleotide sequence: TGTGCCAGCAGTTTCCGGGACACCGGGAAAAACAATGAGCAGTTCTTC.

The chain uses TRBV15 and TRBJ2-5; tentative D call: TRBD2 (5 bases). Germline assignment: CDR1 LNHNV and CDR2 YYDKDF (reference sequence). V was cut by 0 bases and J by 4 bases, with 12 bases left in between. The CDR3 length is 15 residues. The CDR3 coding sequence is TGTGCCACCAGCAGAGATCCAGCTAGCCTAGAGACCCAGTACTTC. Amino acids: CATSRDPASLETQYF.

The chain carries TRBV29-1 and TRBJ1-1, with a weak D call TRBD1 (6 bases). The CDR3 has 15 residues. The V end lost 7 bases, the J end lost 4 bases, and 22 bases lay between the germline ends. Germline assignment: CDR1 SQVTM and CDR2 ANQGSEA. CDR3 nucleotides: TGCAGCGGAACGAGGGACATCTCCTCGGGCACTGAAGCTTTCTTT. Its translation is CSGTRDISSGTEAFF.

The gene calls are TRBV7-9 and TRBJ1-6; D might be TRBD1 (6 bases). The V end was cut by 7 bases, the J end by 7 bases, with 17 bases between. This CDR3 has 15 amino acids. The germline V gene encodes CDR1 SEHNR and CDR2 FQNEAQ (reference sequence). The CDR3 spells CASIGGDNENSPLHF. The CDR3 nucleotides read TGTGCCAGCATCGGGGGGGACAACGAAAATTCACCCCTCCACTTT.

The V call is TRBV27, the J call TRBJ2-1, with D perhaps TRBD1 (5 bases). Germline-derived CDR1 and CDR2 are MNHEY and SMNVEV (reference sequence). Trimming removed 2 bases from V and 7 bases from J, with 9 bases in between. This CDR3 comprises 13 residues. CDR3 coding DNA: TGTGCCAGCAGTTTACCTACAGGTAATGAGCAGTTCTTC. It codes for CASSLPTGNEQFF.

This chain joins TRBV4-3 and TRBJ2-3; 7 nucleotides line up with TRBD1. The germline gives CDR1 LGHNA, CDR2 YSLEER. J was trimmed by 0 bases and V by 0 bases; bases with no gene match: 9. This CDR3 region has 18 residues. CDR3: CASSQEVEGGVSTDTQYF. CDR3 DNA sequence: TGCGCCAGCAGCCAAGAAGTGGAAGGGGGCGTTAGCACAGATACGCAGTATTTT.

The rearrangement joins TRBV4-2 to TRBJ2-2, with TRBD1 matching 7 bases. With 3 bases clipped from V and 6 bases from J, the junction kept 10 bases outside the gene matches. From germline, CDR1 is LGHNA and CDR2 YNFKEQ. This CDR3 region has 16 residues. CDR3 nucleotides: TGTGCCAGCAGCCATCCAGGGGGTCGTGTCTCCGGGGAGCTGTTTTTT. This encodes CASSHPGGRVSGELFF.

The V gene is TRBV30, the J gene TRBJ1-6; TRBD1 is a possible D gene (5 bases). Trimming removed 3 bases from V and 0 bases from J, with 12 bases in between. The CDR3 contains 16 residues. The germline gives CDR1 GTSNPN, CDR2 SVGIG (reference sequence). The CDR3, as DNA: TGTGCCTGGAGCGGGGACGGGAGCTCCTATAATTCACCCCTCCACTTT. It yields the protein CAWSGDGSSYNSPLHF.

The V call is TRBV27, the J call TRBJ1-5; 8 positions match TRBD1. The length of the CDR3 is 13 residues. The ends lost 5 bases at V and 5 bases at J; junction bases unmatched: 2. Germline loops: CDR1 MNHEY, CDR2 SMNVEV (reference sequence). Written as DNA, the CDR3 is TGTGCCAGCAGTGGACAGGGACATCAGCCCCAGCATTTT. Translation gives CASSGQGHQPQHF.

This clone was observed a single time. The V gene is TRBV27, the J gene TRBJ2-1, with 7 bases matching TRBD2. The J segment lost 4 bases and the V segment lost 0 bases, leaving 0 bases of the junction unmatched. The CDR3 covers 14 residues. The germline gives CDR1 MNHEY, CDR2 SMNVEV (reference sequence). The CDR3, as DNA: TGTGCCAGCAGTTTATCGGGGGGGTACAATGAGCAGTTCTTC. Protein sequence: CASSLSGGYNEQFF.